These T cell receptor beta chains were read from a single sample in a study of cytomegalovirus exposure and HLA in healthy donors. The method was immunoSEQ multiplex PCR; TCRdb's version includes in-frame clones alone and lacks a portion of them. This repertoire shows about 160,000 clones, around 80% found once; its top ten account for around 4.7%. Sequenced material: PBMCs. These receptors came from a male donor in good health and CMV-seronegative. Both conserved end residues are part of each CDR3. A D gene is named only where the DNA matches it firmly. Rows may omit the clone size; those that give it use once, few, many or a size class.

>TRBV4-1|.|TRBJ2-2|.
TGCGCCAGCAGCCAAGATAGCAGTGCCGGGGAGCTGTTTTTT
CASSQDSSAGELFF
>TRBV5-6|.|TRBJ1-1|.
TGTGCCAGCAGCCCAGTCGGGAGTAACACTGAAGCTTTCTTT
CASSPVGSNTEAFF
>TRBV4-1|.|TRBJ2-1|.
TGCGCCAGCAGCCAAGAATCAGGGGTTGAGCAGTTCTTC
CASSQESGVEQFF
>TRBV28|.|TRBJ2-3|once
TGTGCTAGCAGCTCCTCGGGGAGCACAGATACGCAGTATTTT
CASSSSGSTDTQYF
>TRBV30|TRBD1|TRBJ2-7|.
TGTGCCTGGGACGGGACAGGGGGCTTCGTGCAGTACTTC
CAWDGTGGFVQYF
>TRBV30|.|TRBJ1-3|.
TGTGCCTGGAGTCCAGGGGCCTCTGGAAACACCATATATTTT
CAWSPGASGNTIYF
>TRBV6-1|TRBD1|TRBJ2-7|.
TGTGCCAGCGGACAGGGCTCCTACGAGCAGTACTTC
CASGQGSYEQYF
>TRBV5-1|.|TRBJ1-1|few
TGCGCCAGCAGGCCAGCCCTTCAGGGGACTGAAGCTTTCTTT
CASRPALQGTEAFF
>TRBV9|TRBD1|TRBJ2-3|.
TGTGCCAGCAGCGTAGACAGGGGAGGCACAGATACGCAGTATTTT
CASSVDRGGTDTQYF
>TRBV4-1|TRBD2|TRBJ2-1|once
TGCGCCAGCAGCCAAGATTCGCCTAGCGGGAGTCTTAATGAGCAGTTCTTC
CASSQDSPSGSLNEQFF
>TRBV27|.|TRBJ2-5|.
TGTGCCAGCAAAAGGGGGTTCCAAGAGACCCAGTACTTC
CASKRGFQETQYF
>TRBV19|TRBD1|TRBJ1-4|.
TGTGCCAGTAGTGGCCAGGGGGCCCCTAATGAAAAACTGTTTTTT
CASSGQGAPNEKLFF
>TRBV5-1|.|TRBJ1-4|.
TGCGCCAGCAGCCTCTGGGGCGGCGGGGAGAGGGAAAAACTGTTTTTT
CASSLWGGGEREKLFF
>TRBV12-5|TRBD2|TRBJ2-3|.
TGTGCTAGTGGTTTGCCGAGCGGGGTGAGCACAGATACGCAGTATTTT
CASGLPSGVSTDTQYF
>TRBV19|TRBD1|TRBJ2-7|.
TGTGCCAGTAGTTGGGGGACAGGGCTAACCTACGAGCAGTACTTC
CASSWGTGLTYEQYF
>TRBV28|TRBD1|TRBJ2-2|.
TGTGCCAGCAAAAGGACAGGGGCCTACACCGGGGAGCTGTTTTTT
CASKRTGAYTGELFF
>TRBV7-9|.|TRBJ2-5|.
TGTGCCAGCAGCGCGGGACAGTGGTCCCAAGAGACCCAGTACTTC
CASSAGQWSQETQYF
>TRBV7-2|TRBD2|TRBJ2-3|.
TGTGCCAGCAGCTTCCTGACGGCGGGAGAGGCAGATACGCAGTATTTT
CASSFLTAGEADTQYF
>TRBV15|TRBD2|TRBJ2-5|.
TGTGCCACCAGCATACCGACGGGGGGACAGACCCAGTACTTC
CATSIPTGGQTQYF
>TRBV6-5|TRBD2|TRBJ2-7|.
TGTGCCAGCCAGGGACTAGCGGGCTCCTACGAGCAGTACTTC
CASQGLAGSYEQYF
>TRBV2|TRBD1|TRBJ2-7|.
TGTGCCCGGTCCCGGGACAGGTACGAGCAGTACTTC
CARSRDRYEQYF
>TRBV5-4|.|TRBJ1-4|once
TGTGCCAGCAGCTTGGACCGGGATGAAAAACTGTTTTTT
CASSLDRDEKLFF
>TRBV5-6|.|TRBJ1-2|.
TGTGCCAGCAGCTTCCTATTCCAACAGTCGGACTATGGCTACACCTTC
CASSFLFQQSDYGYTF
>TRBV15|TRBD1|TRBJ1-4|.
TGTGCCACCATAAAAGACAGGGCAACTAATGAAAAACTGTTTTTT
CATIKDRATNEKLFF
>TRBV7-7|TRBD2|TRBJ2-1|.
TGTGCCAGCAGTTTAGTAGCGGGAGGCAATGAGCAGTTCTTC
CASSLVAGGNEQFF
>TRBV6-5|.|TRBJ1-2|few
TGTGCCAGCAGTTACGGAGGCCGCTACACCTTC
CASSYGGRYTF
>TRBV5-5|TRBD2|TRBJ2-3|.
TGTGCCAGCAGCCTGCTTAGCGGGAGGGCCACAGATACGCCGCGTTTCACGCAGTATTTT
CASSLLSGRATDTPRFTQYF
>TRBV6-6|.|TRBJ1-5|.
TGTGCCAGCAGTTTATCCGGGGGCAATCAGCCCCAGCATTTT
CASSLSGGNQPQHF
>TRBV27|.|TRBJ2-7|.
TGTGCCAGCACACACGGGGGGCCTTCCTACGAGCAGTACTTC
CASTHGGPSYEQYF
>TRBV4-1|TRBD1|TRBJ2-1|.
TGCGCCAGCAGCCAGGTACCGGGACAGGGTAACAATGAGCAGTTCTTC
CASSQVPGQGNNEQFF
>TRBV28|.|TRBJ1-3|.
TGTGCCAGCATCAACCCGGGCTCTGGAAACACCATATATTTT
CASINPGSGNTIYF
>TRBV18|TRBD2|TRBJ2-2|.
TGTGCCAGCTCACCCCTATTACTAGCGGGAGCCACCGGGGAGCTGTTTTTT
CASSPLLLAGATGELFF
>TRBV4-2|TRBD2|TRBJ2-2|.
TGTGCCAGCAGCCAAGATAGCGGGAGTCGGACCGGGGAGCTGTTTTTT
CASSQDSGSRTGELFF
>TRBV27|TRBD2|TRBJ2-3|.
TGTGCCAGCAGTTCAGCGGGAGCACAAGATACGCAGTATTTT
CASSSAGAQDTQYF
>TRBV30|TRBD2|TRBJ2-1|.
TGTGCCTGGAGTGTAACTAGCGGGAGTAGGTATGAGCAGTTCTTC
CAWSVTSGSRYEQFF
>TRBV29-1|TRBD2|TRBJ2-5|.
TGCAGCGTCCAGGGACTAGCGGAACGCTGGGGGAGGGAGACCCAGTACTTC
CSVQGLAERWGRETQYF